This TCR beta chain was identified in a study of shared clonotypes between healthy human individuals. Broader study findings: A handful of donors showed sharing of around 5% of naive CD4 clonotypes. Genetic and exposure-history diversity was limited by the small donor number. Blood was the sole source, and tissue repertoires probably differ.

Sequencing was performed with immunoSEQ multiplex PCR; in TCRdb, only in-frame clones are kept and a portion is missing. The data show around 2.5 million clones, with approximately 93% seen just once and around 0.37% held by the top ten. Everyone who donated was a Caucasian adult who lived in Nashville, Tennessee. Turning to this clone: Its target is not known.

This CDR3 spans 17 amino acids. V was shortened by 3 bases and J by 1 base, with 16 bases between the two germline ends. Germline assignment: CDR1 KGHSH and CDR2 LQKENI. The V call is TRBV18, the J call TRBJ2-4, with D possibly being TRBD2 (5 bases). Sequenced input: naive CD4+ T cells from PBMCs. As for subset: CD45RA+ positively selected. The clonotype originates from a man younger than 35 in good health. Some clones in this sample may be carry-over from other donors' samples. The chain's CDR3 is CASSPVTAGEAKNIQYF. As DNA, the CDR3 is TGTGCCAGCTCACCGGTAACAGCCGGGGAGGCCAAAAACATTCAGTACTTC.